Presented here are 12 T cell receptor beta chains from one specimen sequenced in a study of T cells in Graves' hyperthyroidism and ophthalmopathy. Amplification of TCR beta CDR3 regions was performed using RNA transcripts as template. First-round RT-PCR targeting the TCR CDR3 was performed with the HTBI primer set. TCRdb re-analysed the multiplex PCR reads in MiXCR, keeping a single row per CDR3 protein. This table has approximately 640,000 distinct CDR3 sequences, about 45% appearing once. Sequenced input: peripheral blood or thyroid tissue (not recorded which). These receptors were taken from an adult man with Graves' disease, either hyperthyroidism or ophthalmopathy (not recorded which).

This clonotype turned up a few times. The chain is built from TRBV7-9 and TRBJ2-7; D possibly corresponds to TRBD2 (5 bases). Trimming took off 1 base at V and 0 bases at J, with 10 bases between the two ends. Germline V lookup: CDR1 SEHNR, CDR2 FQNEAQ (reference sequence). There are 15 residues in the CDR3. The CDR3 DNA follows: TGTGCCAGCAGCTTAGGGGCGGGCAGCTCCTACGAGCAGTACTTC. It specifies CASSLGAGSSYEQYF.

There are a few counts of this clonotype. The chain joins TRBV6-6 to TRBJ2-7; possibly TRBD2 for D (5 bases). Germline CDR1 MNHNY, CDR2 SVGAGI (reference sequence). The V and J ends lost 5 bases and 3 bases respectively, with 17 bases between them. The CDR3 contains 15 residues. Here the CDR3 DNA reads TGTGCCAGCAGTGAATATGCGGGCCAATACTACGAGCAGTACTTC. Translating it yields CASSEYAGQYYEQYF.

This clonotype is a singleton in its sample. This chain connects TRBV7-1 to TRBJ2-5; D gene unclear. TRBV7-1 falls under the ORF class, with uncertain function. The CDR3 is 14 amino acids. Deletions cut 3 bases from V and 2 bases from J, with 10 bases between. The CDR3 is CASSSGVGQETQYF. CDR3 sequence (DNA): TGTGCCAGCAGCTCCGGTGTAGGGCAAGAGACCCAGTACTTC.

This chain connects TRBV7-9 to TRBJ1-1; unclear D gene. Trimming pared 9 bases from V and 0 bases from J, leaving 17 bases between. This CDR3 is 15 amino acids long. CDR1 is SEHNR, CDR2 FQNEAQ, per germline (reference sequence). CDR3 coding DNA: TGTGCCAGTAGTGTCGTCCTCAACATGAACACTGAAGCTTTCTTT. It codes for CASSVVLNMNTEAFF.

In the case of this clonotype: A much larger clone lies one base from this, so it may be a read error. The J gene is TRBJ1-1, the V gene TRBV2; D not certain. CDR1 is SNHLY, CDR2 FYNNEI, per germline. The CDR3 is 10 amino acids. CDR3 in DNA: TGTGTCAGCAGAAGCACTGAAGCTTTCTTT. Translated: CVSRSTEAFF. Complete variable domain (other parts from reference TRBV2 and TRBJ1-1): EPEVTQTPSHQVTQMGQEVILRCVPISNHLYFYWYRQILGQKVEFLVSFYNNEISEKSEIFDDQFSVERPDGSNFTLKIRSTKLEDSAMYFCVSRSTEAFFGQGTRLTVV.

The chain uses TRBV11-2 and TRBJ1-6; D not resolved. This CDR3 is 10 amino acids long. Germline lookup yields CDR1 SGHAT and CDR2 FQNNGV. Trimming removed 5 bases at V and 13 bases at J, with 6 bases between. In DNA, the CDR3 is TGTGCCAGCAGCACCGGGCCCCTCCACTTT. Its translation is CASSTGPLHF.

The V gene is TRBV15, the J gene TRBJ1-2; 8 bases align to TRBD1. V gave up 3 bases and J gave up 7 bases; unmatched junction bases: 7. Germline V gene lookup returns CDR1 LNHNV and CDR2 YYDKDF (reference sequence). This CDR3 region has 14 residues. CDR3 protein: CATSSLTGEVGYTF. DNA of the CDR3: TGTGCCACCAGCAGCTTGACAGGGGAGGTTGGCTACACCTTC. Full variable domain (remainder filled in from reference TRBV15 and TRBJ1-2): DAMVIQNPRYQVTQFGKPVTLSCSQTLNHNVMYWYQQKSSQAPKLLFHYYDKDFNNEADTPDNFQSRRPNTSFCFLDIRSPGLGDTAMYLCATSSLTGEVGYTFGSGTRLTVV.

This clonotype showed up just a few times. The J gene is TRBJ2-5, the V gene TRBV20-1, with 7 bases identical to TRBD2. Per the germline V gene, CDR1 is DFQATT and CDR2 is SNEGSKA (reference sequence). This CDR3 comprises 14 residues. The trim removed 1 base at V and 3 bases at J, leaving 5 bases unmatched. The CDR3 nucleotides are TGCAGTGCTAGAGCAGCGGGGCAGAAAGAGACCCAGTACTTC. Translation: CSARAAGQKETQYF.

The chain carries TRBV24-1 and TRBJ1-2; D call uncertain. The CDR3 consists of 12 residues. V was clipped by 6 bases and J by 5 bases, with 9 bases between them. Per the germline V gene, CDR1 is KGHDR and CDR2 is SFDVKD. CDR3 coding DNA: TGTGCCACCAGTAGCATTGCGTATGGCTACACCTTC. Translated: CATSSIAYGYTF.

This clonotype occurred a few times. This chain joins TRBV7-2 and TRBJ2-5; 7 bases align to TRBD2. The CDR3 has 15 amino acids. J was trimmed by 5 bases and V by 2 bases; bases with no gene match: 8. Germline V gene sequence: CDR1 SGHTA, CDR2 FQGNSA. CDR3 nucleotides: TGTGCCAGCAGCTTATTGAGAGGGGAGGGGGAGACCCAGTACTTC. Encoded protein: CASSLLRGEGETQYF. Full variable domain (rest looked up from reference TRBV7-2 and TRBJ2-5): GAGVSQSPSNKVTEKGKDVELRCDPISGHTALYWYRQSLGQGLEFLIYFQGNSAPDKSGLPSDRFSAERTGGSVSTLTIQRTQQEDSAVYLCASSLLRGEGETQYFGPGTRLLVL.

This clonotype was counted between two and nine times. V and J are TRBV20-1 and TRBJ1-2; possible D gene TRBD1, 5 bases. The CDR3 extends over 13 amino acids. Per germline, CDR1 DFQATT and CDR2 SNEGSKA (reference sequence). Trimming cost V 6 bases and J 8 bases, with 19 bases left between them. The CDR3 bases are TGCAGTGCGGAAGCAGTGGGACCTAGCGGCTACACCTTC. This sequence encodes CSAEAVGPSGYTF.

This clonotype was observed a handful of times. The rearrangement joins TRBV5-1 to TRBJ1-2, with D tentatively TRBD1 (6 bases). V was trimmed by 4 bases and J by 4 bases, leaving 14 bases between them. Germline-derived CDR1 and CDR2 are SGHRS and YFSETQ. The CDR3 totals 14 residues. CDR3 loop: CASSPSQGLYGYTF. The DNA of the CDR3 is TGCGCCAGCAGCCCGTCTCAGGGGCTCTATGGCTACACCTTC.